The following is a TCR beta chain sequence with its context. The antigen is unknown. Using immunoSEQ multiplex PCR, the repertoire was profiled, and TCRdb retains in-frame clones only, with some absent. The data contain fewer than 45,000 clones, over 55% of them singletons. The TCR beta libraries used 2 to 2.5 micrograms of genomic DNA that came from cryopreserved PBMCs. This entry comes from a study of cytotoxic CD8 clonotypes in ibrutinib-treated CLL. The wider study: The average sample held roughly 250,000 productive templates and 94,082 productive rearrangements.

Study-wide results and limits: With treatment, public clonotypes, which were uncommon, either contracted or remained stable.

The CDR3 sequence is 14 residues long. Per germline, CDR1 SGHAT and CDR2 FQDESV (reference sequence). V lost 5 bases and J lost 3, with 12 bases in between. V is TRBV11-1 and J is TRBJ2-3; the D gene is possibly TRBD1 (6 bases). Specimen: PBMCs, collected at disease progression, from a patient treated with ibrutinib. The TCR was taken from a human donor with chronic lymphocytic leukemia. CDR3 bases: TGTGCCAGCAGCCTACAGGGTGGGACAGATACGCAGTATTTT. This codes for CASSLQGGTDTQYF.